This T cell receptor (beta chain) comes out of a study of regulatory T cells in long-lasting Graves disease. Study findings and constraints: Gene preferences differed: TRBV28, TRBJ1-2, TRBJ2-5 in persistent cases.

Arm-PCR of CDR3 regions and iRepertoire HTBI primers were the basis on which TCR beta libraries were built. MiXCR, run by TCRdb on the multiplex PCR reads, gives a single entry per CDR3 protein. The table records roughly 450,000 distinct CDR3 sequences, 20% to 25% of them present only once. Trimming stripped 3 bases from V and 3 bases from J, with 5 bases between. The length of the CDR3 is 11 residues. Germline V lookup: CDR1 GTSNPN, CDR2 SVGIG (reference sequence). Time point described: persistent/refractory GD, antithyroid drugs over 5 years with positive TRAb. RNA isolated from PBMCs was used to make the TCR library. Concerning this clonotype itself: Its antigen is still unknown.

The sample consisted of peripheral blood mononuclear cells (PBMCs), taken when the disease was refractory, from a patient treated with antithyroid drugs. The sequence came from a female donor with Graves disease. The chain combines TRBV30 with TRBJ1-1; weak D call: TRBD1 (5 bases). The CDR3 loop reads CAWRGDTEAFF. CDR3 DNA: TGTGCCTGGAGGGGGGACACTGAAGCTTTCTTT.